Each of the 13 T cell receptor beta chains below was sequenced from the same sample in a study of T cells in Graves' hyperthyroidism and ophthalmopathy (dated by TCRdb to between 2018 and 2020). The library was built by means of multiplex PCR. The instrument was an Illumina HiSeq 2000. TCR beta CDR3 regions were amplified from RNA transcripts. The first round of RT-PCR for the TCR CDR3 was performed with the HTBI primer set and the Qiagen OneStep RT-PCR kit. Through fastp at Q25 and MiXCR, TCRdb rebuilt clones from the public reads, retaining in-frame beta chains. Rows are combined by CDR3 protein, so each entry shows the most common genes and DNA. This sample holds around 360,000 distinct CDR3 sequences; around 15% were observed only once. Roughly a fifth of the sample lies in the top ten. The sequenced sample consisted of blood. The receptors stem from a woman between 55 and 75 years old with Graves' ophthalmopathy.

This clonotype was counted ten times or more. The V gene is TRBV18, the J gene TRBJ1-5; D is perhaps TRBD1 (5 bases). In germline, CDR1 is KGHSH, CDR2 LQKENI. Trimming pared 1 base from V and 4 bases from J, leaving 11 bases between. The CDR3 sequence is 15 residues long. The CDR3 loop is CASSPREGVNQPQHF. The CDR3 coding sequence is TGTGCCAGCTCACCACGGGAAGGGGTTAATCAGCCCCAGCATTTT.

In this sample, this clonotype turned up a few times. The CDR3 is CSASFGTTPGTQYF. CDR3 in DNA: TGCAGTGCTTCTTTCGGGACTACCCCGGGGACCCAGTACTTC. V and J are TRBV20-1 and TRBJ2-5; TRBD2 agrees at 7 bases. The germline gives CDR1 DFQATT, CDR2 SNEGSKA (reference sequence). The CDR3 has 14 residues. Unmatched junction bases numbered 13, after V lost 5 bases and J lost 7 bases.

In its sample, this clonotype was seen a few times. V and J are TRBV2 and TRBJ2-5; 12 bases match TRBD1. J gave up 4 bases and V 6 bases, and 9 bases lay outside the gene matches. The CDR3 covers 16 residues. Germline V gene data show CDR1 as SNHLY and CDR2 as FYNNEI. CDR3: CASSPGTGGPVETQYF. The CDR3 DNA is TGTGCCAGCAGCCCCGGGACAGGGGGCCCTGTAGAGACCCAGTACTTC. Full variable domain (remainder filled in from reference TRBV2 and TRBJ2-5): EPEVTQTPSHQVTQMGQEVILRCVPISNHLYFYWYRQILGQKVEFLVSFYNNEISEKSEIFDDQFSVERPDGSNFTLKIRSTKLEDSAMYFCASSPGTGGPVETQYFGPGTRLLVL.

This clonotype has at least ten counts. This chain connects TRBV5-1 to TRBJ1-1; no reliable D call. Trimming removed 0 bases at V and 0 bases at J, with 9 bases between. Germline CDR1 and CDR2: SGHRS and YFSETQ. The CDR3 extends over 15 amino acids. CDR3 amino acids: CASSLAGKMNTEAFF. CDR3 in DNA: TGCGCCAGCAGCTTGGCCGGCAAGATGAACACTGAAGCTTTCTTT.

In regard to this clonotype: A read error may explain this, as a much larger clone is one base away. The chain joins TRBV2 to TRBJ2-7; the D gene is possibly TRBD1 (5 bases). CDR1 and CDR2 (germline): SNHLY, FYNNEI. The CDR3 has 13 amino acids. CDR3 DNA: TGTGCCGGCAGGTCCGACAGCTCCTACGAGCAGTACTTC. It translates to CAGRSDSSYEQYF.

There are many counts of this clonotype. The chain joins TRBV7-9 to TRBJ2-5, with a possible D match to TRBD1 (5 bases). This CDR3 has 15 residues. The V gene's germline CDR1 is SEHNR and CDR2 FQNEAQ (reference sequence). Trimming stripped 5 bases from V and 1 base from J, with 14 bases between. CDR3: CASSEWTYPQETQYF. The CDR3 region has the DNA TGTGCCAGCAGCGAGTGGACATACCCCCAAGAGACCCAGTACTTC.

This clonotype was counted at least ten times. The V gene is TRBV28, the J gene TRBJ2-7; D is tentatively TRBD1 or TRBD2 (5 bases each). Trimming removed 5 bases at V and 6 bases at J, with 17 bases between. CDR1 and CDR2 (germline): MDHEN, SYDVKM. The CDR3 contains 14 residues. CDR3 loop: CASSISGPRGEQYF. The CDR3 bases are TGTGCCAGCAGTATCTCGGGACCCCGGGGCGAGCAGTACTTC.

This clonotype turned up a few times. V gene TRBV6-9 combines with J gene TRBJ1-6; a possible D gene is TRBD1 (6 bases). CDR3 length: 14 residues. Trimming shortened V by 4 bases and J by 9 bases, and 13 bases separated the two germline ends. Germline assignment: CDR1 MNHGY and CDR2 SVAAGI. The CDR3 sequence: CASSFDRSRSPLHF. DNA of the CDR3: TGTGCCAGCAGTTTTGACAGGAGCCGTTCACCCCTCCACTTT.

The table lists this clonotype with many counts. This chain joins TRBV28 and TRBJ2-1, with a tentative D call TRBD2 (5 bases). V lost 3 bases, J lost 2 bases, and 11 bases lay in between. Germline lookup yields CDR1 MDHEN and CDR2 SYDVKM. The CDR3 extends over 15 amino acids. CDR3 loop: CASSFEGSTYNEQFF. In DNA, the CDR3 is TGTGCCAGCAGTTTCGAGGGTAGTACCTACAATGAGCAGTTCTTC.

This clonotype was picked up many times. V usage is TRBV11-2 and J usage is TRBJ2-5, with D hard to call. The CDR3 is 13 amino acids. V shed 1 base and J shed 5 bases, with 8 bases lying between them. Per germline, CDR1 SGHAT and CDR2 FQNNGV. The CDR3 is CASSLVDKETQYF. For the CDR3, the DNA is TGTGCCAGCAGCTTAGTTGATAAGGAGACCCAGTACTTC.

The V and J genes are TRBV27 and TRBJ2-6; 7 bases line up with TRBD2. The CDR3 extends over 17 amino acids. Germline V CDR1 and CDR2: MNHEY, SMNVEV (reference sequence). Unmatched junction bases numbered 4, after V lost 2 bases and J lost 0 bases. CDR3 loop: CASSLERGGSGANVLTF. Here the CDR3 DNA reads TGTGCCAGCAGTTTAGAGCGGGGTGGCTCTGGGGCCAACGTCCTGACTTTC.

As for this clonotype: Since a much larger clone is just one base distant, this may be a read error. The CDR3 DNA follows: TGTGCCAGCAGTTACTTGGCGGGAGGGACCTCAGATACGCAGTATTTT. Translated: CASSYLAGGTSDTQYF. The chain couples TRBV6-2 or TRBV6-3 to TRBJ2-3; TRBD2 matches 9 bases. The germline gives CDR1 MNHEY, CDR2 SVGEGT. V lost 1 base to trimming and J lost 4 bases; unmatched junction nucleotides: 6. This CDR3 is built from 16 residues.

There are many counts of this clonotype. The chain uses TRBV20-1 and TRBJ2-7, with 10 nucleotides matching TRBD2. CDR1 is DFQATT, CDR2 SNEGSKA, per germline (reference sequence). The junction had 8 bases not matched to a gene; V was cut back by 1 base and J by 2 bases. The CDR3 is 16 residues long. The DNA of the CDR3 is TGCAGTGCTAGAGCCCCTAGCGGGGGCCCTACCTACGAGCAGTACTTC. Encoded protein: CSARAPSGGPTYEQYF.